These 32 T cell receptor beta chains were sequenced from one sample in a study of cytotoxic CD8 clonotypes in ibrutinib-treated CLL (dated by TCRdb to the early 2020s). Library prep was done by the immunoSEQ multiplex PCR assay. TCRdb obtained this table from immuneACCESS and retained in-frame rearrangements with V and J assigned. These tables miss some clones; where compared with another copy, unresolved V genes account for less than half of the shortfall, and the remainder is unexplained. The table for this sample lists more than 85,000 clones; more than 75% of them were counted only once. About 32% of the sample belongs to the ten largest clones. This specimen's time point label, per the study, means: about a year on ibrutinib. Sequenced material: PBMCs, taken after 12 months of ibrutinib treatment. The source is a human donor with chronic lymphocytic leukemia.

The CDR3 nucleotides are TGTGCCAGCAGCTATGGGACAGGGGCCTACGAGCAGTACTTC. Protein sequence: CASSYGTGAYEQYF. This rearrangement joins TRBV11-3 to TRBJ2-7; the match to TRBD1 covers 10 bases. The CDR3 extends over 14 amino acids. V was pared by 4 bases and J by 2 bases, with 2 bases of the junction left unmatched. Germline V lookup: CDR1 SGHNT, CDR2 YENEEA.

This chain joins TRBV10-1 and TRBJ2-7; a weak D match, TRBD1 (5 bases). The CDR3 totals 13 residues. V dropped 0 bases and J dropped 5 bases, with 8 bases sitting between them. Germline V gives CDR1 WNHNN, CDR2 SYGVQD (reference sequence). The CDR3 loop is CASSESAGNEQYF. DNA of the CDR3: TGCGCCAGCAGTGAGTCGGCAGGGAACGAGCAGTACTTC.

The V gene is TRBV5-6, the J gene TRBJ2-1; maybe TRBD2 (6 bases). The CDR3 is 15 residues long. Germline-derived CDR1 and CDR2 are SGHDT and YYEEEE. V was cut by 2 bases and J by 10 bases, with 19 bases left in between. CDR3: CASSFLSGGTAEQFF. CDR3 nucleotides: TGTGCCAGCAGCTTTCTAAGTGGCGGGACTGCAGAGCAGTTCTTC. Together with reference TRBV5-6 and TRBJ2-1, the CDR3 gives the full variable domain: DAGVTQSPTHLIKTRGQQVTLRCSPKSGHDTVSWYQQALGQGPQFIFQYYEEEERQRGNFPDRFSGHQFPNYSSELNVNALLLGDSALYLCASSFLSGGTAEQFFGPGTRLTVL.

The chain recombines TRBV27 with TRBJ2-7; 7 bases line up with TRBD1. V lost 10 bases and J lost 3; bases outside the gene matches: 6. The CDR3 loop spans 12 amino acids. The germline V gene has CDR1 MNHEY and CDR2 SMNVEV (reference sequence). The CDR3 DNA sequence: TGTGCCACCGGGACAGAAGTCTACGAGCAGTACTTC. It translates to CATGTEVYEQYF.

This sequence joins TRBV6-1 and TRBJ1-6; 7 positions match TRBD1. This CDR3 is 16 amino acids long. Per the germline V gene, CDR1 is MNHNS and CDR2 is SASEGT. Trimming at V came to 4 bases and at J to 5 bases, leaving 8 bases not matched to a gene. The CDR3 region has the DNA TGTGCCAGCAGTGTACCCCAGGGGGATCATAATTCACCCCTCCACTTT. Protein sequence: CASSVPQGDHNSPLHF.

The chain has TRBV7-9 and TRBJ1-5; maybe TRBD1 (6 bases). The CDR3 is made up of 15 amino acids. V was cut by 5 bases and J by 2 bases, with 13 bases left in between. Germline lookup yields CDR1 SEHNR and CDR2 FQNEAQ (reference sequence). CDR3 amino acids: CASSREGVGNQPQHF. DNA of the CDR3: TGTGCCAGCAGCCGCGAGGGGGTCGGCAATCAGCCCCAGCATTTT.

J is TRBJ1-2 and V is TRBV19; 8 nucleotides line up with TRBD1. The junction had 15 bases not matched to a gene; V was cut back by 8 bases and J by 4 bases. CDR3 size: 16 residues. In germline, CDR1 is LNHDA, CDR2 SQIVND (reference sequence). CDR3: CASRESGTGSFYGYTF. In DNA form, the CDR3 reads TGTGCCAGTCGAGAGAGCGGGACAGGATCATTCTATGGCTACACCTTC.

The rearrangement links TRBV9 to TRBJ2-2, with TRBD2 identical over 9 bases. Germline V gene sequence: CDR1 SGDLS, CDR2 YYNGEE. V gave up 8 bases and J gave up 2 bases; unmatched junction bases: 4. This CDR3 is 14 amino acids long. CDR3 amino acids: CASRLAANTGELFF. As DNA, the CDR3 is TGTGCCAGTAGACTAGCGGCTAACACCGGGGAGCTGTTTTTT.

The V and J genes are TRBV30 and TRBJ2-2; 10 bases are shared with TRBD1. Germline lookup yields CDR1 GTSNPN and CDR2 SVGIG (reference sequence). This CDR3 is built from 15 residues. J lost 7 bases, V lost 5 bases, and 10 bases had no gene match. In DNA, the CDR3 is TGTGCCTGGGCGACAGGGGGCGAAATGGGCGGGGAGCTGTTTTTT. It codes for CAWATGGEMGGELFF.

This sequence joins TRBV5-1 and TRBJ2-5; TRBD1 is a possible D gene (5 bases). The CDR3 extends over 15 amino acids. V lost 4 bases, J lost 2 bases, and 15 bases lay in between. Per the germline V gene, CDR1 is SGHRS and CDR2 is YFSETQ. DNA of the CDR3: TGCGCCAGCAGCCCCCAGGGCAGGGCGCAAGAGACCCAGTACTTC. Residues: CASSPQGRAQETQYF.

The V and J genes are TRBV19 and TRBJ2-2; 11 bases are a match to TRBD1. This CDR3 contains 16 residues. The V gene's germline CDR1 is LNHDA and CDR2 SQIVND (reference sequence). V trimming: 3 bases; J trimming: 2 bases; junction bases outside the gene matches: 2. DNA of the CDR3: TGTGCCAGTAGTATGGGACAGGGGGTTAACACCGGGGAGCTGTTTTTT. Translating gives CASSMGQGVNTGELFF.

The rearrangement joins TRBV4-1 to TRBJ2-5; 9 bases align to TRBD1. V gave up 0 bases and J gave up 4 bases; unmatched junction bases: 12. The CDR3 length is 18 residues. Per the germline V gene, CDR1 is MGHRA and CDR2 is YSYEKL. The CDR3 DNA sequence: TGCGCCAGCAGCCAAGACCCTGTCCAGACAGGGGGTCGAGAGACCCAGTACTTC. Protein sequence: CASSQDPVQTGGRETQYF.

The CDR3 here is CASSRQGSTGELFF. The CDR3 coding sequence is TGTGCCAGCAGTCGACAGGGAAGCACCGGGGAGCTGTTTTTT. The rearrangement joins TRBV6-6 to TRBJ2-2, with 7 bases matching TRBD1. The ends lost 5 bases at V and 4 bases at J; junction bases unmatched: 4. From germline, CDR1 is MNHNY and CDR2 SVGAGI (reference sequence). The CDR3 has 14 residues.

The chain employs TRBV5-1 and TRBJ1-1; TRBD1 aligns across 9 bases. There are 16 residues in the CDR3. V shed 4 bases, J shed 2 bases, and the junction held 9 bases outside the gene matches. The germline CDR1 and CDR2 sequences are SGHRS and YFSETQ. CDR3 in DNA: TGCGCCAGCAGCCTAAGGACAGGGGACGTCAACACTGAAGCTTTCTTT. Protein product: CASSLRTGDVNTEAFF.

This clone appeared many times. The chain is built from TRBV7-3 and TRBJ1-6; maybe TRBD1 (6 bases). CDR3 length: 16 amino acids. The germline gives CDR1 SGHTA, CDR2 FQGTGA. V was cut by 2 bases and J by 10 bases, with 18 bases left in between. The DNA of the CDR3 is TGTGCCAGCAGCTTAGGATCTGGGGGCCCACACTCACCCCTCCACTTT. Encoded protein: CASSLGSGGPHSPLHF.

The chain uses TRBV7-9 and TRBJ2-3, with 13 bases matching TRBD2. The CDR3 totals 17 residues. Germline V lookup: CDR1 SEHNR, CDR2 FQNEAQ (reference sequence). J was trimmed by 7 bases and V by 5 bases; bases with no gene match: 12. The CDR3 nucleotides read TGTGCCAGCAGCCAAGAGGGACTAGCGGGGATAGGGTATACGCAGTATTTT. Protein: CASSQEGLAGIGYTQYF. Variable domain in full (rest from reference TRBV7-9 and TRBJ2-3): DTGVSQNPRHKITKRGQNVTFRCDPISEHNRLYWYRQTLGQGPEFLTYFQNEAQLEKSRLLSDRFSAERPKGSFSTLEIQRTEQGDSAMYLCASSQEGLAGIGYTQYFGPGTRLTVL.

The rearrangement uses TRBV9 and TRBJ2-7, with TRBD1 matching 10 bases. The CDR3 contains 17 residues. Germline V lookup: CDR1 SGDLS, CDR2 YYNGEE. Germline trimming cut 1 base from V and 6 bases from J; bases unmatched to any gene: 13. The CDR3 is CASSVWRQGAPGGEQYF. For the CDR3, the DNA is TGTGCCAGCAGCGTATGGAGACAGGGGGCCCCTGGGGGCGAGCAGTACTTC.

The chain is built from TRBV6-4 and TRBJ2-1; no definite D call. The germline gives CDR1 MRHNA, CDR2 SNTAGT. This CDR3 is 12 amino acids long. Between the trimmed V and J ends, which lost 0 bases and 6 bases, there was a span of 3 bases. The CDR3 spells CASSDSFNEQFF. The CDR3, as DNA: TGTGCCAGCAGTGACTCGTTCAATGAGCAGTTCTTC.

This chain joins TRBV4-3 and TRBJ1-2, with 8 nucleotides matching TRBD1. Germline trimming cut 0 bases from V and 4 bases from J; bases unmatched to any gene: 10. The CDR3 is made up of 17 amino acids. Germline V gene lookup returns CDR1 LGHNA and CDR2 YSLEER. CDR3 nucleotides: TGCGCCAGCAGCCAAGAGCCCCCAGGGGGCCCGATCTATGGCTACACCTTC. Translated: CASSQEPPGGPIYGYTF.

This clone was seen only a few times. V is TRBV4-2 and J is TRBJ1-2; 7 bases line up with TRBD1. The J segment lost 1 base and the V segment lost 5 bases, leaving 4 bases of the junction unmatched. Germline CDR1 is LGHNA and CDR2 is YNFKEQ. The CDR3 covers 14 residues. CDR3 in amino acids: CASSWGTVNYGYTF. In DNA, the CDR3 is TGTGCCAGCAGCTGGGGGACAGTTAACTATGGCTACACCTTC.

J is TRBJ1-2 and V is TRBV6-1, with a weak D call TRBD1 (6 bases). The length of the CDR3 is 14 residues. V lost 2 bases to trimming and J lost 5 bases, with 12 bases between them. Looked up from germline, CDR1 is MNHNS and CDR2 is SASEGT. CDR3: CASSETGLIYGYTF. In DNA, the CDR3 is TGTGCCAGCAGTGAAACAGGGCTCATATATGGCTACACCTTC.

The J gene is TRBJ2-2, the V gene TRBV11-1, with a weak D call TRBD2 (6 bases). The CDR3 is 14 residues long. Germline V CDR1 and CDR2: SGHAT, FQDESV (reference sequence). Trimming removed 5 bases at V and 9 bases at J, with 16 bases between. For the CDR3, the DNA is TGTGCCAGCAGCCGGGAGTCGGCCGACCGGGAGCTGTTTTTT. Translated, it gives CASSRESADRELFF.

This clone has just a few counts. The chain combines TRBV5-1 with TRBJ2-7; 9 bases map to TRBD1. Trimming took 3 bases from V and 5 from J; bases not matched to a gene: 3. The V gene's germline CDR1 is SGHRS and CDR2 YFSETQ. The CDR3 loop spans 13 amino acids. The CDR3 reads CASSWGQGNEQYF. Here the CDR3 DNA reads TGCGCCAGCAGCTGGGGACAGGGCAACGAGCAGTACTTC.

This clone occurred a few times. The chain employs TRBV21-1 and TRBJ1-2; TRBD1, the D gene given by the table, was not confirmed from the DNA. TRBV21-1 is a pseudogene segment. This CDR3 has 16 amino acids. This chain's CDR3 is CASSKTYRIANYGYTF. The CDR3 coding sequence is TGTGCCAGCAGCAAAACTTACAGGATAGCTAACTATGGCTACACCTTC.

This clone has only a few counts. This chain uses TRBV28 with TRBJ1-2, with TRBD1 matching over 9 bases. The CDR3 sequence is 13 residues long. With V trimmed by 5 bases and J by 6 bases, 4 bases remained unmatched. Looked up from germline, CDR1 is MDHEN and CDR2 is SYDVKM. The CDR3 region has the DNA TGTGCCAGCAGTCCGACAGGGGGAGATGGCTACACCTTC. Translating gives CASSPTGGDGYTF.

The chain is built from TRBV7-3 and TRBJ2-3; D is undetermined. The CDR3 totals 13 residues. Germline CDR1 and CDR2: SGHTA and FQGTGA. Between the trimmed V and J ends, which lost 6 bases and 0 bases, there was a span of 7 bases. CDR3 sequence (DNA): TGTGCCAGCAGTCACTCTAGCACAGATACGCAGTATTTT. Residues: CASSHSSTDTQYF.

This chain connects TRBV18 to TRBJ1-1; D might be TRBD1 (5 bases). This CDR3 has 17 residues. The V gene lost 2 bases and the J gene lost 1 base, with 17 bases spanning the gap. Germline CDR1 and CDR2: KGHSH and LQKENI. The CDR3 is CASSPGPRDWKNTEAFF. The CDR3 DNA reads TGTGCCAGCTCACCAGGGCCTAGGGACTGGAAGAACACTGAAGCTTTCTTT.

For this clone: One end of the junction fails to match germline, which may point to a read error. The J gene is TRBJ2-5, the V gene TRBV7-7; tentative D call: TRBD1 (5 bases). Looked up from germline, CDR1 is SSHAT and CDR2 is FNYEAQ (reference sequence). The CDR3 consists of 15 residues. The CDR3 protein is CASSLGSKGLETQYF. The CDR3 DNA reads TGTGCTAGCAGCTTAGGATCGAAGGGGCTAGAGACCCAGTACTTC.

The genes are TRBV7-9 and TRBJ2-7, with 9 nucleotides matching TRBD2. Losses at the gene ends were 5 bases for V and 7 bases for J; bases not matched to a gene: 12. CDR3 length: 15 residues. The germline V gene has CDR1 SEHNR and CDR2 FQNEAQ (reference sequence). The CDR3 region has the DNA TGTGCCAGCAGCCCCGTCGGTCTAGCGGGGCGGGAGCAGTACTTC. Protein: CASSPVGLAGREQYF.

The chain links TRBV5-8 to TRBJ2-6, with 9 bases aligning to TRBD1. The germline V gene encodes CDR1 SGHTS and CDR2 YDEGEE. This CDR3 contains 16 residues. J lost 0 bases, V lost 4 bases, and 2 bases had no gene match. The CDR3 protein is CASSRQGDSGANVLTF. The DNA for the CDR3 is TGTGCCAGCAGCCGACAGGGGGACTCTGGGGCCAACGTCCTGACTTTC. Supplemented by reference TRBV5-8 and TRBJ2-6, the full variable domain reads EAGVTQSPTHLIKTRGQQATLRCSPISGHTSVYWYQQALGLGLQFLLWYDEGEERNRGNFPPRFSGRQFPNYSSELNVNALELEDSALYLCASSRQGDSGANVLTFGAGSRLTVL.

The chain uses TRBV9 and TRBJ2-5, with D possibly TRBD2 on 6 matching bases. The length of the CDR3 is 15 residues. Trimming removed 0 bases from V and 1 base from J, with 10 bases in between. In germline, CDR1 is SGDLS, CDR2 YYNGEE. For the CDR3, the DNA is TGTGCCAGCAGCGTAGTAGCGGCGGGCCAAGAGACCCAGTACTTC. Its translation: CASSVVAAGQETQYF. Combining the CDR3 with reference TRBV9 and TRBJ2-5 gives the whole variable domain DSGVTQTPKHLITATGQRVTLRCSPRSGDLSVYWYQQSLDQGLQFLIQYYNGEERAKGNILERFSAQQFPDLHSELNLSSLELGDSALYFCASSVVAAGQETQYFGPGTRLLVL.

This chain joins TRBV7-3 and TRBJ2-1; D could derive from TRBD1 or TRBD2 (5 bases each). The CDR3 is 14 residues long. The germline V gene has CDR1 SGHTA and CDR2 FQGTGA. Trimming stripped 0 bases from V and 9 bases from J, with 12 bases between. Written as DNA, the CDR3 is TGTGCCAGCAGCTTAACGGACTCCCAGGGTGAGCAGTTCTTC. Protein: CASSLTDSQGEQFF.